These T cell receptor beta chains were read from a single sample in a study of cytomegalovirus exposure and HLA in healthy donors. The method was immunoSEQ multiplex PCR; TCRdb's version includes in-frame clones alone and lacks a portion of them. The table includes under 100,000 clones, about 9.5% detected once. Sequenced material: PBMCs. The source of these receptors is a man aged 60 to 75 in good health and CMV-seropositive. CDR3s include the opening cysteine and the closing phenylalanine or tryptophan. The D gene is left open where the match is weak. Expanded clones are given a class, and other clones once, few, many or no size at all.

. | . | TRBJ1-1 | TRBV10-3 | 12 | CASRAVNTEAFF | TGTGCCTCCAGGGCGGTGAACACTGAAGCTTTCTTT
TRBD2 | . | TRBJ2-1 | TRBV10-3 | 16 | CAISEVIGGGGGEQFF | TGTGCCATCAGTGAGGTGATTGGCGGGGGGGGAGGTGAGCAGTTCTTC
TRBD1 | many | TRBJ2-7 | TRBV7-6 | 15 | CASNPGTGKSNEQYF | TGTGCCAGCAACCCTGGGACAGGGAAGTCCAACGAGCAGTACTTC
TRBD2 | . | TRBJ2-2 | TRBV10-3 | 15 | CAIASGSTHTGELFF | TGTGCCATTGCTAGCGGGAGTACCCACACCGGGGAGCTGTTTTTT
. | few | TRBJ1-5 | TRBV4-1 | 16 | CASSQEGAERRSPQHF | TGCGCCAGCAGCCAAGAGGGGGCCGAACGTCGTTCGCCCCAGCATTTT
. | few | TRBJ2-7 | TRBV7-8 | 11 | CASSLQGEQYF | TGTGCCAGCAGCTTACAGGGAGAGCAGTACTTC
. | . | TRBJ2-7 | TRBV29-1 | 13 | CSVARAPGDEQYF | TGCAGCGTGGCCCGGGCCCCGGGGGACGAGCAGTACTTC
TRBD2 | . | TRBJ2-5 | TRBV5-6 | 15 | CASRTGAGGPGTQYF | TGTGCCAGCAGAACGGGAGCGGGGGGGCCTGGGACCCAGTACTTC
. | . | TRBJ1-2 | TRBV6-6 | 14 | CASSYIAGSHGYTF | TGTGCCAGCAGTTACATAGCCGGCTCCCACGGCTACACCTTC
. | few | TRBJ2-5 | TRBV5-1 | 15 | CASSLAGGHQETQYF | TGCGCCAGCAGCTTGGCCGGGGGGCACCAAGAGACCCAGTACTTC
TRBD2 | few | TRBJ2-1 | TRBV15 | 16 | CATSRGRTSGSNEQFF | TGTGCCACCAGCAGGGGTAGGACTAGCGGGAGTAATGAGCAGTTCTTC
TRBD2 | . | TRBJ2-2 | TRBV9 | 14 | CASKVGGDTGELFF | TGTGCCAGCAAGGTGGGAGGGGACACCGGGGAGCTGTTTTTT
. | few | TRBJ2-2 | TRBV5-1 | 14 | CASSGGGISGELFF | TGCGCCAGCAGCGGAGGAGGGATAAGCGGGGAGCTGTTTTTT
TRBD2 | few | TRBJ2-3 | TRBV2 | 14 | CALAGRGFTDTQYF | TGTGCCTTAGCGGGGCGGGGGTTCACAGATACGCAGTATTTT
TRBD1 | medium-sized | TRBJ1-1 | TRBV4-1 | 15 | CASSQQGQGITEAFF | TGCGCCAGCAGCCAGCAGGGACAGGGGATCACTGAAGCTTTCTTT
. | few | TRBJ2-5 | TRBV7-8 | 13 | CASSFGLKETQYF | TGTGCCAGCAGCTTCGGTCTAAAAGAGACCCAGTACTTC
. | few | TRBJ2-7 | TRBV7-9 | 12 | CASSWLSDEQYF | TGTGCCAGCAGCTGGCTCTCCGACGAGCAGTACTTC
. | . | TRBJ2-1 | TRBV15 | 15 | CATSRDEGSYNEQFF | TGTGCCACCAGCAGAGATGAGGGCAGCTACAATGAGCAGTTCTTC
. | few | TRBJ2-7 | TRBV28 | 14 | CASSSMGGSYEQYF | TGTGCCAGCAGTTCTATGGGTGGGAGCTACGAGCAGTACTTC
. | . | TRBJ2-7 | TRBV28 | 11 | CASSPLSEQYF | TGTGCCAGCAGCCCCTTGAGCGAGCAGTACTTC
TRBD2 | . | TRBJ2-2 | TRBV5-1 | 17 | CASRSAAGDYNTGELFF | TGCGCCAGCAGGAGTGCGGCCGGGGACTATAACACCGGGGAGCTGTTTTTT
. | . | TRBJ2-3 | TRBV5-1 | 15 | CASSLVTSSTDTQYF | TGCGCCAGCAGCTTGGTCACTTCTAGCACAGATACGCAGTATTTT
TRBD2 | . | TRBJ2-2 | TRBV7-3 | 16 | CASSSTGTRYTGELFF | TGTGCCAGCAGCTCCACCGGGACTAGGTACACCGGGGAGCTGTTTTTT
. | . | TRBJ1-1 | TRBV7-6 | 14 | CASSPTGLNTEAFF | TGTGCCAGCAGCCCTACAGGATTGAACACTGAAGCTTTCTTT
. | . | TRBJ2-4 | TRBV5-6 | 16 | CASSLDGASGFDIQYF | TGTGCCAGCAGCTTGGATGGGGCTAGTGGGTTTGACATTCAGTACTTC
TRBD2 | . | TRBJ2-5 | TRBV5-1 | 16 | CASSLGASGPQETQYF | TGCGCCAGCAGCTTGGGGGCTAGCGGGCCTCAAGAGACCCAGTACTTC
. | few | TRBJ1-1 | TRBV14 | 15 | CASSQDEGRVTEAFF | TGTGCCAGCAGCCAAGATGAAGGGAGGGTCACTGAAGCTTTCTTT
. | . | TRBJ2-3 | TRBV2 | 14 | CASSELAGQDTQYF | TGTGCCAGCAGTGAATTGGCAGGGCAAGATACGCAGTATTTT
. | . | TRBJ2-3 | TRBV9 | 15 | CASSARDWGTDTQYF | TGTGCCAGCAGCGCCCGGGACTGGGGCACAGATACGCAGTATTTT
TRBD1 | . | TRBJ2-5 | TRBV2 | 15 | CASSVQGATQETQYF | TGTGCCAGCAGTGTACAGGGGGCCACCCAAGAGACCCAGTACTTC
TRBD1 | . | TRBJ2-5 | TRBV5-1 | 14 | CASSSNRGQETQYF | TGCGCCAGCAGCAGCAACAGGGGCCAAGAGACCCAGTACTTC
. | . | TRBJ2-5 | TRBV27 | 13 | CASSLGQGETQYF | TGTGCCAGCAGCTTGGGGCAGGGGGAGACCCAGTACTTC
. | . | TRBJ2-3 | TRBV5-1 | 14 | CASSLDRSLDTQYF | TGCGCCAGCAGCTTGGATCGGTCGTTAGATACGCAGTATTTT
. | . | TRBJ2-1 | TRBV10-3 | 17 | CAISEGRMTANYNEQFF | TGTGCCATCAGTGAGGGGCGGATGACAGCCAACTACAATGAGCAGTTCTTC
TRBD1 | few | TRBJ2-5 | TRBV11-2 | 14 | CASSSDRGQETQYF | TGTGCCAGCAGCTCGGACAGGGGACAAGAGACCCAGTACTTC
TRBD1 | few | TRBJ2-7 | TRBV5-1 | 14 | CASSLATGTYEQYF | TGCGCCAGCAGCCTCGCGACAGGGACCTACGAGCAGTACTTC
. | once | TRBJ1-1 | TRBV28 | 14 | CARSLRVQNTEAFF | TGTGCCCGCAGTTTGCGAGTCCAGAACACTGAAGCTTTCTTT
. | few | TRBJ2-3 | TRBV28 | 16 | CASSPSGESYTDTQYF | TGTGCCAGCAGTCCCTCAGGGGAAAGTTATACAGATACGCAGTATTTT
TRBD1 | . | TRBJ2-5 | TRBV9 | 15 | CASSTTGTVQETQYF | TGTGCCAGCAGCACTACCGGGACAGTGCAAGAGACCCAGTACTTC
. | many | TRBJ1-3 | TRBV30 | 13 | CAWSRGAGNTIYF | TGTGCCTGGAGCCGGGGGGCTGGAAACACCATATATTTT
TRBD2 | . | TRBJ2-7 | TRBV7-3 | 14 | CASSSGGNSYEQYF | TGTGCCAGCAGCTCCGGGGGGAACTCCTACGAGCAGTACTTC
. | . | TRBJ1-2 | TRBV28 | 11 | CASSGRAGYTF | TGTGCCAGCAGTGGGCGGGCTGGCTACACCTTC
TRBD1 | few | TRBJ1-4 | TRBV28 | 12 | CASSLLQGGLFF | TGTGCCAGCAGTCTACTACAGGGGGGACTGTTTTTT
TRBD2 | many | TRBJ2-7 | TRBV18 | 14 | CASSPVLAGTEQYF | TGTGCCAGCTCACCGGTCCTAGCGGGAACCGAGCAGTACTTC
. | . | TRBJ2-5 | TRBV14 | 14 | CASSHWHSQETQYF | TGTGCCAGCAGCCACTGGCACAGCCAAGAGACCCAGTACTTC
. | . | TRBJ1-2 | TRBV7-2 | 13 | CASSLDGNYGYTF | TGTGCCAGCAGCTTAGACGGGAACTATGGCTACACCTTC
. | . | TRBJ2-2 | TRBV15 | 13 | CATSRTSSGELFF | TGTGCCACCAGCAGGACTAGTTCGGGGGAGCTGTTTTTT
TRBD1 | few | TRBJ1-2 | TRBV7-2 | 16 | CASSFTGGEGGYGYTF | TGTGCCAGCAGCTTCACAGGGGGCGAGGGAGGCTATGGCTACACCTTC
. | . | TRBJ1-3 | TRBV6-5 | 12 | CASKGAGNTIYF | TGTGCCAGCAAGGGGGCTGGAAACACCATATATTTT
. | few | TRBJ1-2 | TRBV11-2 | 15 | CASSLTDRSLGGYTF | TGTGCCAGCAGCTTAACTGACAGGTCCTTGGGGGGCTACACCTTC
TRBD1 | few | TRBJ2-7 | TRBV28 | 14 | CASSKDRGGYEQYF | TGTGCCAGCAGTAAGGACAGGGGAGGATACGAGCAGTACTTC
. | . | TRBJ2-7 | TRBV13 | 14 | CASTSREESYEQYF | TGTGCCAGCACCTCTCGGGAAGAGTCCTACGAGCAGTACTTC
. | . | TRBJ2-4 | TRBV19 | 14 | CASSRTVAKNIQYF | TGTGCCAGTAGTCGGACAGTAGCCAAAAACATTCAGTACTTC
TRBD2 | few | TRBJ2-5 | TRBV30 | 17 | CAWSVGGGRASIETQYF | TGTGCCTGGAGTGTAGGTGGCGGGAGGGCTAGTATAGAGACCCAGTACTTC